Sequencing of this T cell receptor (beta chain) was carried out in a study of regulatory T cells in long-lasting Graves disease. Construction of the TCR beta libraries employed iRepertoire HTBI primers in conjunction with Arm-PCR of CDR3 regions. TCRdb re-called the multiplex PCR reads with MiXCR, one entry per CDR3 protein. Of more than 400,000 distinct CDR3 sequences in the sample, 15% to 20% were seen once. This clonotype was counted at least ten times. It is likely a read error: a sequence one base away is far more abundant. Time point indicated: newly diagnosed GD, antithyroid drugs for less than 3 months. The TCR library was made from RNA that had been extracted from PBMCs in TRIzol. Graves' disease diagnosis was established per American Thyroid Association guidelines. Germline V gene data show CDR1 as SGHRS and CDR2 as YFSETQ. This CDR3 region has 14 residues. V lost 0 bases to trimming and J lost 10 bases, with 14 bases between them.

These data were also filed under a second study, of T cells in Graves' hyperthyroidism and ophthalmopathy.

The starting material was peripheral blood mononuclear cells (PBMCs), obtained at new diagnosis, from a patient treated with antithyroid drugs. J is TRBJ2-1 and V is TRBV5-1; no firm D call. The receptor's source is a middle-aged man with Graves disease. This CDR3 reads CASSLVYPPYEQFF. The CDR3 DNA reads TGCGCCAGCAGCTTGGTTTATCCCCCCTACGAGCAGTTCTTC.